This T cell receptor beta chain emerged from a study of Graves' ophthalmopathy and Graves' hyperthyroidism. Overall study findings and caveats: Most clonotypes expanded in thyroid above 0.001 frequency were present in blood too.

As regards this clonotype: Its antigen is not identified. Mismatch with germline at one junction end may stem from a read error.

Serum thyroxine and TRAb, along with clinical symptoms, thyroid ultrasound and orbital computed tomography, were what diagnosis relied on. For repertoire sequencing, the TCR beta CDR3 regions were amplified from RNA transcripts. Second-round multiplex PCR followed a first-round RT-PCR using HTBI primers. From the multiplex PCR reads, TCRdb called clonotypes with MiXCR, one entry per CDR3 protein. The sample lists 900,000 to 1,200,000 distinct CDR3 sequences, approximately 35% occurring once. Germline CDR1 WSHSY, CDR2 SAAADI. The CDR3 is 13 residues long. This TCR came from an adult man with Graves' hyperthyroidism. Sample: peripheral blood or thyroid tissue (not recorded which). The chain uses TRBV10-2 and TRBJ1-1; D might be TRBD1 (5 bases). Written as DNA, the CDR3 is TGTGCCATCAGTGCCCAGGGTGGAACTGAAGCTTTCTTT. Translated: CAISAQGGTEAFF.